At least ten counts were recorded for the clone carrying this T cell receptor (beta chain). The sample is drawn from a study of molecular identifiers for immune sequencing clone quantification. The CDR3 runs 13 residues. V lost 11 bases, J lost 0 bases, and 13 bases lay in between. The germline gives CDR1 SEHNR, CDR2 FQNEAQ (reference sequence). The authors built bulk TCR libraries by previously described methods with listed TCR primers. TCRdb independently ran MiXCR on the PCR reads; one entry per CDR3 protein. The table lists 300,000 to 350,000 distinct CDR3 sequences, 20% to 25% of them singletons.

The gene calls are TRBV7-9 and TRBJ1-1; D call uncertain. The sequence derives from a human donor in good health. Some libraries in this study had Jurkat cell RNA spiked in. The sequencing sample was made of naive CD8+ T cells from blood, with Jurkat cell RNA spiked in. The subset was: FACS-sorted CD8+CD4-CCR7+CD45RA+ naive T cells. This CDR3 is CASTTNMNTEAFF. The CDR3 nucleotides are TGTGCCTCCACGACAAATATGAACACTGAAGCTTTCTTT.